One and the same sample provided the 2 T cell receptor beta chains below, sequenced in a study of T cells in Graves' hyperthyroidism and ophthalmopathy. Researchers took RNA transcripts and amplified the TCR beta CDR3 regions from them. TCR CDR3 regions were first amplified by RT-PCR with HTBI primers. TCRdb re-derived calls from the multiplex PCR reads in MiXCR, one entry per CDR3 protein. The sample has 110,000 to 150,000 distinct CDR3 sequences; around 21% are singletons. What was sequenced was blood. These receptors were taken from a woman aged 50 to 60 with Graves' hyperthyroidism that later progressed to Graves' ophthalmopathy.

This clonotype came up many times. The genes are TRBV5-5 and TRBJ2-1, with 10 bases fitting TRBD1. Per germline, CDR1 SGHKS and CDR2 YYEKEE (reference sequence). Germline trimming cut 3 bases from V and 4 bases from J; bases unmatched to any gene: 13. The CDR3 sequence is 18 residues long. The CDR3 here is CASSYLGTGAPDYNEQFF. The DNA of the CDR3 is TGTGCCAGCAGCTACCTCGGGACAGGGGCGCCCGATTACAATGAGCAGTTCTTC.

This clonotype was found a few times. This chain links TRBV5-4 with TRBJ1-1; D perhaps matches TRBD1 (5 bases). The length of the CDR3 is 15 residues. CDR1 is SGHNT and CDR2 is YYREEE in the germline V gene (reference sequence). V lost 1 base, J lost 5 bases, and 15 bases lay in between. The CDR3 loop reads CASSLNRGTVTEAFF. In DNA form, the CDR3 reads TGTGCCAGCAGCTTGAATCGGGGGACGGTGACTGAAGCTTTCTTT.